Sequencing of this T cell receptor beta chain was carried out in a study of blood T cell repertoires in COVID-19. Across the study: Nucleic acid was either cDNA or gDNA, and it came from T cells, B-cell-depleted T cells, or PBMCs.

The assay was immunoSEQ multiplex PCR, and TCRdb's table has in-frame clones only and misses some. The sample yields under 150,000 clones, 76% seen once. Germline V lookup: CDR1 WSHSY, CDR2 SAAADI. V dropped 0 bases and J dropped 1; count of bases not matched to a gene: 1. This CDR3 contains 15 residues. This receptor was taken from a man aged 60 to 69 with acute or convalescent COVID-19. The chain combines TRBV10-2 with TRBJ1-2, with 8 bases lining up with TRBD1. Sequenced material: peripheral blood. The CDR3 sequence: CASSESTGVNYGYTF. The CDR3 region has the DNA TGCGCCAGCAGTGAGTCGACAGGGGTTAACTATGGCTACACCTTC.